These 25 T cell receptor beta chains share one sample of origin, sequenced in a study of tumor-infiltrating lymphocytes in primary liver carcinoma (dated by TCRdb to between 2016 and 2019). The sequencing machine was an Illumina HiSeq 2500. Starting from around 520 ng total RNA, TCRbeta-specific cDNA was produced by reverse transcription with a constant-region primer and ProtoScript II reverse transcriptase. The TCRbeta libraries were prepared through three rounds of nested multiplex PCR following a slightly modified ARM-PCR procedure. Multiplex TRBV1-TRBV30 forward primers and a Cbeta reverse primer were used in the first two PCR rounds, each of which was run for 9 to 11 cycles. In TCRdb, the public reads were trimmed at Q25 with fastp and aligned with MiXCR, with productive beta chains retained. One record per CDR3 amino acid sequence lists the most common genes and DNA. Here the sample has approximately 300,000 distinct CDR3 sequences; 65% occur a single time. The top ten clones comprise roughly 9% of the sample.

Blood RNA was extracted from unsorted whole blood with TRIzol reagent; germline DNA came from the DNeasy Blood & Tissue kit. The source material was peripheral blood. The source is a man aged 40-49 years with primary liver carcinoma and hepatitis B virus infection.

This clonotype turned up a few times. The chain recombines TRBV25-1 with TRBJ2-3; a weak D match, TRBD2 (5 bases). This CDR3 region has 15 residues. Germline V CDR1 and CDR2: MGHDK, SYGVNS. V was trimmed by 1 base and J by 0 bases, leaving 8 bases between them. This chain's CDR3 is CASSESLASTDTQYF. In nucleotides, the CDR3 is TGTGCCAGCAGTGAATCCCTAGCAAGCACAGATACGCAGTATTTT.

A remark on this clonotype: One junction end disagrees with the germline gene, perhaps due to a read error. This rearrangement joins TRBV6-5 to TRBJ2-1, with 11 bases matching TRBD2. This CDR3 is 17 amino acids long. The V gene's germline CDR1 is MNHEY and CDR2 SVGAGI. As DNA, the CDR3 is TGTGCCAGCAGCTCTCAACGACTAGCGGGACGTCACAATGAGCAGTCCTTC. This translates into CASSSQRLAGRHNEQSF.

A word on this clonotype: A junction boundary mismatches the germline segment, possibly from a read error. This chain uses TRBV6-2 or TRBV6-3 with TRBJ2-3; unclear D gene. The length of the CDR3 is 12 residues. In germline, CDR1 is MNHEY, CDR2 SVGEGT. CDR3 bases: TGTGCCAGCAGCGCAGTACCAGATACGCAATATTTT. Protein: CASSAVPDTQYF.

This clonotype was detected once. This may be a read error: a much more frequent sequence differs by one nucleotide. The CDR3 DNA follows: TGCAGCGTTCAGGACGGTAGCACAGATACGCAGTATTTT. It specifies CSVQDGSTDTQYF. The chain combines TRBV29-1 with TRBJ2-3; D gene ambiguous. With 5 bases removed from V and 0 bases from J, the gap between germline ends came to 9 bases. The CDR3 is 13 amino acids. In germline, CDR1 is SQVTM, CDR2 ANQGSEA.

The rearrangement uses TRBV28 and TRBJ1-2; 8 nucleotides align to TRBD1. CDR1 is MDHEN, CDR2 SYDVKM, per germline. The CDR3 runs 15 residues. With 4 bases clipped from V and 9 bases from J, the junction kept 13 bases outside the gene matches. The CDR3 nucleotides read TGTGCCAGCAGTTCCGTCCGACAGGGGAGGGGTAGCTACACCTTC. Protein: CASSSVRQGRGSYTF.

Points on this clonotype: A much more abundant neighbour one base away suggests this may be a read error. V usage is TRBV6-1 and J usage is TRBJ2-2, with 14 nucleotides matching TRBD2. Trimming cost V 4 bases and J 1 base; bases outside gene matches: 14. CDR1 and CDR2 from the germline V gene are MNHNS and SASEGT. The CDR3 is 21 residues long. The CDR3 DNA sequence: TGTGCCAGCAGTGGTACCGGGACTAGCGGGAGAATGAGTCTGAACACCGGGGAGCTGTTTTTT. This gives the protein CASSGTGTSGRMSLNTGELFF.

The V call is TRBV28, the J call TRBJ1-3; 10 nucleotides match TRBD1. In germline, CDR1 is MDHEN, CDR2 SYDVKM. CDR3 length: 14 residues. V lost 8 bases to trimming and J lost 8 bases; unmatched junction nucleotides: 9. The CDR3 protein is CASYPGQGEDTIYF. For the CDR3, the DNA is TGTGCCAGCTATCCCGGACAGGGGGAAGACACCATATATTTT.

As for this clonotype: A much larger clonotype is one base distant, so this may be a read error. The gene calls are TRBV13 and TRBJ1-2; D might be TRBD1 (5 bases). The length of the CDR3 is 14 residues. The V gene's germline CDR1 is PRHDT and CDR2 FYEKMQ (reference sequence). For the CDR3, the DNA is TGTGCCAACAGCTTACGGGGCAGGCCCTATGGCTACACCTTC. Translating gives CANSLRGRPYGYTF.

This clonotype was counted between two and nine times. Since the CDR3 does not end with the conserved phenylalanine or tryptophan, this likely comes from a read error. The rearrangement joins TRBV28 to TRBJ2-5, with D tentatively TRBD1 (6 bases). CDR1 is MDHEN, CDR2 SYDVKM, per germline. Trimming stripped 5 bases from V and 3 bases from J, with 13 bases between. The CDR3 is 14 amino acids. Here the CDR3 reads CASSTLTGEETQYL. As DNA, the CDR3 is TGTGCCAGCAGTACCCTGACAGGAGAAGAGACCCAGTACCTC.

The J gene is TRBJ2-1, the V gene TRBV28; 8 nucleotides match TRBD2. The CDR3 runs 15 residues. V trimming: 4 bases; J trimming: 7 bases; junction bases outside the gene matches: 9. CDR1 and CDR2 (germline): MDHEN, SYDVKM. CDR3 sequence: CASSSGGVAGNEQFF. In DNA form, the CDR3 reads TGTGCCAGCAGTTCCGGGGGGGTAGCGGGAAATGAGCAGTTCTTC.

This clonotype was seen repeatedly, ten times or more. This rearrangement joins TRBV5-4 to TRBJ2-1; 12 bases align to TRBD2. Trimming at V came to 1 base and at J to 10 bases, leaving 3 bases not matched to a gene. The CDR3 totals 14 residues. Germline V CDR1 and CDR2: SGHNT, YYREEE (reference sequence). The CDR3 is CASSLMLAGGEQFF. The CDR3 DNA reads TGTGCCAGCAGCTTGATGCTAGCGGGAGGGGAGCAGTTCTTC.

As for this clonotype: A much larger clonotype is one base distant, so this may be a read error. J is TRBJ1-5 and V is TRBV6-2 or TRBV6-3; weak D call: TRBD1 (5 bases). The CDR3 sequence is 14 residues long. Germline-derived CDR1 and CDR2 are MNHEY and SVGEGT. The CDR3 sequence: CASSYLGEHQSQHF. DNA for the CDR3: TGTGCCAGCAGTTACCTAGGGGAGCATCAGTCCCAGCATTTT.

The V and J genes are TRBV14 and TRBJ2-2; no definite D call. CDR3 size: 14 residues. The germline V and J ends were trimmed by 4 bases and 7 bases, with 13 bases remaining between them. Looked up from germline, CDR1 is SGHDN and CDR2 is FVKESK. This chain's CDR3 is CASSPRTDGGELFF. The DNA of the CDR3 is TGTGCCAGCAGCCCGAGGACCGACGGCGGGGAGCTGTTTTTT.

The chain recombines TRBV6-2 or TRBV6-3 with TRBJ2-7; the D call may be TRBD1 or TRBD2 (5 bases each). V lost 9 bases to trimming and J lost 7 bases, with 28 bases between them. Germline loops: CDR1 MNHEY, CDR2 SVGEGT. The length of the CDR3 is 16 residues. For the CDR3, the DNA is TGTGCCAGAAGGCCCCTCCCGGGGCAGGGCGAAAGGGAGCAGTACTTC. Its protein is CARRPLPGQGEREQYF.

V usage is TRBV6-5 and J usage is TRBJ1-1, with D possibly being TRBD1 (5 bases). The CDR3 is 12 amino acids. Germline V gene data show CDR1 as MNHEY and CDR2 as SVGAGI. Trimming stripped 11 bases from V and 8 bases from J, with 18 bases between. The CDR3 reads CAGGYSNREAFF. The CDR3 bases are TGTGCCGGCGGTTACTCTAACAGGGAAGCTTTCTTT.

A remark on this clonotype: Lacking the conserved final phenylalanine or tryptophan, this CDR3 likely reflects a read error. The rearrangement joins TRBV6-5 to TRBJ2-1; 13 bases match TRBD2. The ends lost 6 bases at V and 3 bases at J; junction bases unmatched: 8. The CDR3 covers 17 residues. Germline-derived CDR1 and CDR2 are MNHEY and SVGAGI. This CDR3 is CASRGTSGNWVYNEQFS. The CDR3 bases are TGTGCCAGCAGGGGGACTAGCGGGAATTGGGTCTACAATGAGCAGTTCTCC.

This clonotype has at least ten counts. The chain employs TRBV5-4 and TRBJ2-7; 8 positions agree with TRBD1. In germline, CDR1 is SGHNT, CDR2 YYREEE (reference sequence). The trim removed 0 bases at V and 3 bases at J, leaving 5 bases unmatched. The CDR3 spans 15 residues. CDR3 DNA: TGTGCCAGCAGCTTGGGCAGGGGGCGAGACTACGAGCAGTACTTC. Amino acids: CASSLGRGRDYEQYF.

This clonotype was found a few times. The CDR3 protein is CASSYLPGLVGNNEQFF. CDR3 bases: TGTGCCAGCAGTTACTTACCGGGACTAGTGGGAAACAATGAGCAGTTCTTC. This chain connects TRBV6-2 or TRBV6-3 to TRBJ2-1; 8 nucleotides line up with TRBD2. V was pared by 1 base and J by 5 bases, with 10 bases of the junction left unmatched. Germline V gene lookup returns CDR1 MNHEY and CDR2 SVGEGT. The CDR3 consists of 17 residues.

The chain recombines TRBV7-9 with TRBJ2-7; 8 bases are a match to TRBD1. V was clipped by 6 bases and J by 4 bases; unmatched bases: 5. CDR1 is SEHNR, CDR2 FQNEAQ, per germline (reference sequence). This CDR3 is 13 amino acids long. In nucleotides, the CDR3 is TGTGCCAGCAGTCGGACAGGGCGGTACGAGCAGTACTTC. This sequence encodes CASSRTGRYEQYF.

As DNA, the CDR3 is TGTGCCAGCAGTGCCCCGGACAGCCCCTACGAGCAGTACTTC. The encoded protein is CASSAPDSPYEQYF. The V and J genes are TRBV28 and TRBJ2-7; possibly TRBD1 for D (6 bases). The CDR3 runs 14 residues. The V gene's germline CDR1 is MDHEN and CDR2 SYDVKM. V gave up 5 bases and J gave up 2 bases, with 13 bases separating them.

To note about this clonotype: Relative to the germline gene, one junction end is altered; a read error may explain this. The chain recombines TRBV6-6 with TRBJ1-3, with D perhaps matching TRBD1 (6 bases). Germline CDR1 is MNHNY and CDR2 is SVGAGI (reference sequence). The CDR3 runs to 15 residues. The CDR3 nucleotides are TGTGCCAGCAGGCTAACAGGGCTCTCTGGAAACATCATATATTTT. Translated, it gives CASRLTGLSGNIIYF.

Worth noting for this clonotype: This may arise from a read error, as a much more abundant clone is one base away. Written as DNA, the CDR3 is TGCGCCAGCAGTGCACGTCGCGGGAGCGGGACTGAGACCCAGTACTTC. Encoded protein: CASSARRGSGTETQYF. The rearrangement joins TRBV10-2 to TRBJ2-5; 7 bases line up with TRBD2. Germline-derived CDR1 and CDR2 are WSHSY and SAAADI. The V gene end was trimmed by 4 bases and the J gene end by 5 bases; junction bases not matched to a gene: 13. The CDR3 covers 16 residues.

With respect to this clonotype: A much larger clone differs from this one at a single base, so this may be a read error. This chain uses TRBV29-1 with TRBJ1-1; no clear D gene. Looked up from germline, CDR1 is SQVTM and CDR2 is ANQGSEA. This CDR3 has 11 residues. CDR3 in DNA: TGCAACGTTGAAGACCCTGGTGAAGCTTTCTTT. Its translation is CNVEDPGEAFF.

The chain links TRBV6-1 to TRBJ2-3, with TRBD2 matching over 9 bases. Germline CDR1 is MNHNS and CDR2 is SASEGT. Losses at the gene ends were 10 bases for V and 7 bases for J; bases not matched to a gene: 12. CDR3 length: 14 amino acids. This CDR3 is CANRLREGHNTQYF. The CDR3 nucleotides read TGTGCCAACAGATTGCGGGAGGGCCACAATACGCAGTATTTT.

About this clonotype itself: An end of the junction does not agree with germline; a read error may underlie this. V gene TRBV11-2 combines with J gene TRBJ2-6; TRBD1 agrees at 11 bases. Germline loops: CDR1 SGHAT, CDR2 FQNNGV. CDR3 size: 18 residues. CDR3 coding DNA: TGTGCCAGTAGCTTAAGGACAGGGGGCTCCCCTAGGGCCAACGTCCTGACTTTC. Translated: CASSLRTGGSPRANVLTF.